The clone carrying this TCR beta chain turned up a few times. The target antigen is unknown. Trimming cost V 0 bases and J 3 bases, with 11 bases left between them. Per the germline V gene, CDR1 is LGHNA and CDR2 is YSLEER. The CDR3 contains 15 residues. This sample was taken from a study of cytomegalovirus exposure and HLA in healthy donors. Study-level information: In terms of ancestry, the Caucasian-associated cluster contained roughly 81% of the roughly 400 genotyped donors. Study findings and constraints: Within an earlier analysis, most TCR beta V segments proved productive either about 90% or about 30% of the time. Altogether, 164 TCR beta chains were recorded as cytomegalovirus-associated.

PCR involved 60 Vbeta and 13 Jbeta primers. Original processing notes: Among the unique TCR beta chains that a later analysis counted, about 79 million in all, about 10 million were shared. This table comes from immunoSEQ multiplex PCR, and its TCRdb copy is limited to in-frame clones, with some not included. V, J and clone size are taken as reported in that table, and D and trimming were inferred from the DNA itself. The sample gives some 150,000 clones, approximately 85% of which show up once; roughly 2.4% is in the top ten. Sequenced material: PBMCs. The sequence was obtained from a woman in her late teens or twenties in good health and CMV-seronegative. The chain couples TRBV4-3 to TRBJ1-1; the D gene is possibly TRBD1 (5 bases). The CDR3 sequence: CASSQDGAGHTEAFF. The DNA of the CDR3 is TGCGCCAGCAGCCAAGATGGGGCCGGACACACTGAAGCTTTCTTT.